A selection of T cell receptor beta chains follows, all from one sample in a study of T cells in Graves' hyperthyroidism and ophthalmopathy. TCRdb reanalysed the multiplex PCR reads using MiXCR and keeps one entry per CDR3 protein. The data show around 720,000 distinct CDR3 sequences, under 45% seen once. Sequencing was done on a sample of blood. These receptors came from a woman in her forties with Graves' hyperthyroidism. The CDR3 runs from the conserved cysteine through the conserved F or W. D genes are given only for firm matches. Not every row has a clone size; where given, it reads once, few, many or a size class.

cdr3_nt cdr3_aa j_call cdr3_length clone_size d_call v_call
TGTGCCAGCAGGATGAAGGCGGACAGGGACGTCGGCTACACCTTC CASRMKADRDVGYTF TRBJ1-2 15 NA TRBD1 TRBV6-5
TGTGCCAGCAGTGGACTAGAGCAAGAGACCCAGTACTTC CASSGLEQETQYF TRBJ2-5 13 few NA TRBV25-1
TGTGCCAGTTCGGGGTCCCTGAGCACTGAAGCTTTCTTT CASSGSLSTEAFF TRBJ1-1 13 NA NA TRBV25-1
TGCGCCAGCAGCCCCGGACAGGGGAGTCGCTACACCTTC CASSPGQGSRYTF TRBJ1-2 13 few TRBD1 TRBV4-3
TGCAGCGTTGGACAGGGGAGAAAATTTAGGAACACTGAAGCTTTCTTT CSVGQGRKFRNTEAFF TRBJ1-1 16 many TRBD1 TRBV29-1
TGTGCCAGCAGCCTAGACAGAAACTATAATTCACCCCTCCACTTT CASSLDRNYNSPLHF TRBJ1-6 15 NA NA TRBV7-2
TGCGCCAGCAGCCAAGAGTCAGGCGGTTACACTGAAGCTTTCTTT CASSQESGGYTEAFF TRBJ1-1 15 few NA TRBV4-3
TGTGCCAGCAGTGCGGATAGCAGGGGCCAGCCCCAGCATTTT CASSADSRGQPQHF TRBJ1-5 14 few NA TRBV2
TGTGCCAGCAGCTTAGCGGGACTACCAAACTACGAGCAGTACTTC CASSLAGLPNYEQYF TRBJ2-7 15 NA TRBD2 TRBV7-8
TGTGCCAGCAGTGAAGCGCCCCATTCACCCCTCCACTTT CASSEAPHSPLHF TRBJ1-6 13 NA NA TRBV6-5
TGCGCCAGCAGCTCATGGGACAGGACCTACGAGCAGTACTTC CASSSWDRTYEQYF TRBJ2-7 14 NA TRBD1 TRBV5-1
TGTGCCAGCAGCATTTACCTACAGGGGGCGCGGGGCTACACCTTC CASSIYLQGARGYTF TRBJ1-2 15 few TRBD1 TRBV13
TGTGCCAGCAGCTTAAGGGACGTCCAAGAGACCCAGTACTTC CASSLRDVQETQYF TRBJ2-5 14 NA NA TRBV7-9
TGTGCCAGCAGTGGCGGCCGGGGACTAGCGGAGAACACCGGGGAGCTGTTTTTT CASSGGRGLAENTGELFF TRBJ2-2 18 many TRBD2 TRBV25-1
TGTGCCAGCAGCCCCTCAGGGGCGGGCACTGAAGCTTTCTTT CASSPSGAGTEAFF TRBJ1-1 14 NA NA TRBV6-2/TRBV6-3
TGTGCCAGCAGCCAAGCAAGGGGGCGGACTGGAGCCTACGAGCAGTACTTC CASSQARGRTGAYEQYF TRBJ2-7 17 NA TRBD1 TRBV14
TGTGCCAGCAGCCCACATCCACCTAAGGTTGAAAAACTGTTTTTT CASSPHPPKVEKLFF TRBJ1-4 15 many NA TRBV7-9
TGCAGTGCTGAAAACAGGGATTTGGGCTACACCTTC CSAENRDLGYTF TRBJ1-2 12 NA NA TRBV20-1
TGTGCCGCCACTTCGGAGGGGGAGACCCAGTACTTC CAATSEGETQYF TRBJ2-5 12 many NA TRBV10-3
TGCAGTGCTAGAGATGGACAGAAATCACAGGACGAGCAGTACTTC CSARDGQKSQDEQYF TRBJ2-7 15 few NA TRBV20-1
TGTGCCAGCAGCCCCGGGCAGACCTATAGCAATCAGCCCCAGCATTTT CASSPGQTYSNQPQHF TRBJ1-5 16 NA NA TRBV6-2/TRBV6-3
TGTGCCAGCAGCCAAGATAACAGGGTTGAAGCTTTCTTT CASSQDNRVEAFF TRBJ1-1 13 few NA TRBV4-2
TGTGCCAGCAGTTCCCCGACAGGGGGGGGGGCCAACGTCCTGACTTTC CASSSPTGGGANVLTF TRBJ2-6 16 few TRBD1 TRBV6-5
TGTGCCAGCAGCTCGTCTGTAATCGAGAAAGAAGCTTTCTTT CASSSSVIEKEAFF TRBJ1-1 14 few NA TRBV9
TGTGCCAGCAGTTTAGTAGGGGGCGCGGACGAGCAGTACTTC CASSLVGGADEQYF TRBJ2-7 14 NA TRBD1 TRBV12-3/TRBV12-4
TGTGCCAGCCTTTTCGGTAGCGGGAGAGGGAGAGGCCTCGAGCAGTACTTC CASLFGSGRGRGLEQYF TRBJ2-7 17 NA TRBD2 TRBV2
TGTGCCAGCAGCCAATCCGACAGGGGGAACACTGAAGCTTTCTTT CASSQSDRGNTEAFF TRBJ1-1 15 few TRBD1 TRBV7-2
TGTGCCAGCAGTTTAGCAGGGTTAAGAAGCAATCAGCCCCAGCATTTT CASSLAGLRSNQPQHF TRBJ1-5 16 few NA TRBV12-3/TRBV12-4
TGTGCCACCAGTGATACCCCGGGGGCCAGCCTTAAAGAGACCCAGTACTTC CATSDTPGASLKETQYF TRBJ2-5 17 NA NA TRBV24-1
TGTGCCAGCAGCCCGTCCTGGAGGAGCACAGATACGCAGTATTTT CASSPSWRSTDTQYF TRBJ2-3 15 NA NA TRBV7-8
TGTGCCAGCAGCGGACGGGCGGATAATGAAAAACTGTTTTTT CASSGRADNEKLFF TRBJ1-4 14 many NA TRBV7-6
TGTGCCAGCAGTTTGCCCGGTGCGTCGGTGGTAACCTACGAGCAGTACTTC CASSLPGASVVTYEQYF TRBJ2-7 17 NA NA TRBV28
TGTGCCAGTAGTCTCACCCCACAGGGGACCTATGGCTACACCTTC CASSLTPQGTYGYTF TRBJ1-2 15 few TRBD1 TRBV19
TGTGCCAGCAGTTACTCGGGGGGGGCCCTCTACGAGCAGTACTTC CASSYSGGALYEQYF TRBJ2-7 15 NA NA TRBV6-5
TGTGCCAGCAGCCCACAGGGACACCTCACCGGGGAGCTGTTTTTT CASSPQGHLTGELFF TRBJ2-2 15 few NA TRBV7-3
TGTGCCATCAGTGGGAGGTGGGAGTCCAACGAGCAGTACTTC CAISGRWESNEQYF TRBJ2-7 14 many NA TRBV10-3
TGTGCCAGCAAATCGCAGGGTGGCGGAAACACCATATATTTT CASKSQGGGNTIYF TRBJ1-3 14 NA NA TRBV6-1
TGTGCCACCAGTGACTCCGGGGGGCTCGAGCAGTACTTC CATSDSGGLEQYF TRBJ2-7 13 NA NA TRBV24-1
TGTGCCAGCAGTTTCCCCCCAGGGTATGGGTTGGAGACCCAGTACTTC CASSFPPGYGLETQYF TRBJ2-5 16 NA NA TRBV28
TGTGCCATCAGTGATCCCAACGCCCAACAGATGGCTGGGGCCAACGTCCTGACTTTC CAISDPNAQQMAGANVLTF TRBJ2-6 19 many NA TRBV10-3
TGTGCCAGCAGCCTTCCAGGACGATCACCCCTCCACTTT CASSLPGRSPLHF TRBJ1-6 13 NA NA TRBV7-2
TGCAGTGCCCAACCGACATCCTATAATTCACCCCTCCACTTT CSAQPTSYNSPLHF TRBJ1-6 14 many NA TRBV20-1
TGCGCCAGCAGCCAAGATGGTCGCCGGGAGACCCAGTACTTC CASSQDGRRETQYF TRBJ2-5 14 NA NA TRBV4-3
TGTGCCAGCAGCTTGGACGGGTCTGGCTACACCTTC CASSLDGSGYTF TRBJ1-2 12 few NA TRBV5-6
TGTGCCACCAGTGCCAGGGGAATCGGTCAGCCCCAGCATTTT CATSARGIGQPQHF TRBJ1-5 14 many NA TRBV24-1
TGTGCCAGCAGTTACCAAGACGGTAGCAATCAGCCCCAGCATTTT CASSYQDGSNQPQHF TRBJ1-5 15 NA NA TRBV6-5
TGTGCCATCAGTGAGTCGACCCTATTTGGCGGGGGTCCTCAAGAGACCCAGTACTTC CAISESTLFGGGPQETQYF TRBJ2-5 19 many TRBD2 TRBV10-3
TGCAGCGTCGAGAGGACCTTACTCACAGATACGCAGTATTTT CSVERTLLTDTQYF TRBJ2-3 14 NA NA TRBV29-1
TGTGCCAGCAGCCAAGAGACAGGGCTCGCCTACGAGCAGTACTTC CASSQETGLAYEQYF TRBJ2-7 15 NA TRBD1 TRBV7-2
TGTGCCAGCAGTTGGACAGGGGCGACGAACACTGAAGCTTTCTTT CASSWTGATNTEAFF TRBJ1-1 15 few TRBD1 TRBV28
TGTGCCAGCAGTGAGCGTTTCGGGGGGGAGACCCAGTACTTC CASSERFGGETQYF TRBJ2-5 14 NA TRBD2 TRBV5-4
TGTGCCAGCAGCTCGGTGCTGACCACCGGCCGGGTCTACGAGCAGTACTTC CASSSVLTTGRVYEQYF TRBJ2-7 17 NA NA TRBV7-2